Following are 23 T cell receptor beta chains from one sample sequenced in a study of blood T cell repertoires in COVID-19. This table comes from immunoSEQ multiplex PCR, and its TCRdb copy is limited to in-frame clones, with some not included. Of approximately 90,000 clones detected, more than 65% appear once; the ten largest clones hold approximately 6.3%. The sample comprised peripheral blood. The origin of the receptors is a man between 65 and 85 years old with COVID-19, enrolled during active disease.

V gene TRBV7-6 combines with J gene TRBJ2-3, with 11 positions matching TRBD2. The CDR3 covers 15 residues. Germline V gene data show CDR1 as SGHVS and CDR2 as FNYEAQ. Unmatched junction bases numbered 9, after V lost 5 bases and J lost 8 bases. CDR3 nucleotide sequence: TGTGCCAGCAGCGCGACTAGCGGGGTCCGAGGTACGCAGTATTTT. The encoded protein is CASSATSGVRGTQYF. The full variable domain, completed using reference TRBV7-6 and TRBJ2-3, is GAGVSQSPRYKVTKRGQDVALRCDPISGHVSLYWYRQALGQGPEFLTYFNYEAQQDKSGLPNDRFSAERPEGSISTLTIQRTEQRDSAMYRCASSATSGVRGTQYFGPGTRLTVL.

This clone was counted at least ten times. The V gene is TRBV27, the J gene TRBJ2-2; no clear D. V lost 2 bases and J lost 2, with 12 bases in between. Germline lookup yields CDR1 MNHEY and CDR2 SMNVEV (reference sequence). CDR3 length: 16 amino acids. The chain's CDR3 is CASSLGWADNTGELFF. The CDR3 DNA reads TGTGCCAGCAGTTTAGGTTGGGCAGACAACACCGGGGAGCTGTTTTTT.

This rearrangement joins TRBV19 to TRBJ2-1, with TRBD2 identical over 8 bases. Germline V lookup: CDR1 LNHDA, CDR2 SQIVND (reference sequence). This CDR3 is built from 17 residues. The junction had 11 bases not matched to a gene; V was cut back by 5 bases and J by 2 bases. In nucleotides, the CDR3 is TGTGCCAGTAGTCAACGCGGTAGCGGGGAAACCTACAATGAGCAGTTCTTC. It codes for CASSQRGSGETYNEQFF.

CDR3 nucleotides: TGTGCCAGCAGTCCGGGACAGGGCTCCACTTATAGCAATCAGCCCCAGCATTTT. Translation: CASSPGQGSTYSNQPQHF. The chain links TRBV6-6 to TRBJ1-5; TRBD1 agrees at 9 bases. Germline V CDR1 and CDR2: MNHNY, SVGAGI (reference sequence). The CDR3 consists of 18 residues. Trimming took 5 bases from V and 0 from J; bases not matched to a gene: 11.

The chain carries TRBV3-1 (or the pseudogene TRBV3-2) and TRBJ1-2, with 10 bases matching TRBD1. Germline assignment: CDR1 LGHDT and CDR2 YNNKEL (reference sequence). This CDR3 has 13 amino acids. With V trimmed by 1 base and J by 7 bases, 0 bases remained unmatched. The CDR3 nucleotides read TGTGCCAGCAGCCAAGGGGACAGGGGTGGCTACACCTTC. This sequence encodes CASSQGDRGGYTF.

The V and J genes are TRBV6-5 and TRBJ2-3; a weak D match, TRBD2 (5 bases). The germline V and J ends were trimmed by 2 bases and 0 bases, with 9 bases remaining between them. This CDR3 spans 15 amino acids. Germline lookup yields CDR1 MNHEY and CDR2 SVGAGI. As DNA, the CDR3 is TGTGCCAGCAGTTACAAGCGGACTAGCACAGATACGCAGTATTTT. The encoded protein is CASSYKRTSTDTQYF.

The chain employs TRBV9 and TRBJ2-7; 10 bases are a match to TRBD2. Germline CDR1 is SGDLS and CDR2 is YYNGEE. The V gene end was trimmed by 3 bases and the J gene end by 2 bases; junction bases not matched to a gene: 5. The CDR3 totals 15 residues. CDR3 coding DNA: TGTGCCAGCAGCGCCGGGACTAGCGTAGCCTACGAGCAGTACTTC. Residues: CASSAGTSVAYEQYF.

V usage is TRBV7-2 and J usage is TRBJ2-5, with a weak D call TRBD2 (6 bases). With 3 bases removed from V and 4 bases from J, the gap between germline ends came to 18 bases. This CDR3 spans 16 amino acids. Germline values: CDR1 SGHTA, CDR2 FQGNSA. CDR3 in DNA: TGTGCCAGCAGCTTGGGGGGACTGGCGGTCAGAGAGACCCAGTACTTC. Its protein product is CASSLGGLAVRETQYF.

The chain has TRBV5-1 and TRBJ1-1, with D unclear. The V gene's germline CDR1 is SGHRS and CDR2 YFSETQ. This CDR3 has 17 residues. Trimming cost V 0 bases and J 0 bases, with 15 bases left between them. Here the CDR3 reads CASSLGRPARVNTEAFF. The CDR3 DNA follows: TGCGCCAGCAGCTTGGGGAGACCGGCGAGGGTGAACACTGAAGCTTTCTTT.

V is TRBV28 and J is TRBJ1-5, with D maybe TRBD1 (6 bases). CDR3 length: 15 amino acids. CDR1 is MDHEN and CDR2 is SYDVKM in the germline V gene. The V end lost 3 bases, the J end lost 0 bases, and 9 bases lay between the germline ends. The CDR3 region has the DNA TGTGCCAGCAGTTTTGGGGGGGCTAGCAATCAGCCCCAGCATTTT. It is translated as CASSFGGASNQPQHF. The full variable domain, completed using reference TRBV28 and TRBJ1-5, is DVKVTQSSRYLVKRTGEKVFLECVQDMDHENMFWYRQDPGLGLRLIYFSYDVKMKEKGDIPEGYSVSREKKERFSLILESASTNQTSMYLCASSFGGASNQPQHFGDGTRLSIL.

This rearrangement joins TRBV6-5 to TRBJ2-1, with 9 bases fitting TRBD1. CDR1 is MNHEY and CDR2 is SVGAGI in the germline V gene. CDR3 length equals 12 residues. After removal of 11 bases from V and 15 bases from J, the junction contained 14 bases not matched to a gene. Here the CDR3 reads CAAYPQGGQGFF. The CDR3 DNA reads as TGTGCCGCCTACCCTCAAGGGGGACAGGGGTTCTTC.

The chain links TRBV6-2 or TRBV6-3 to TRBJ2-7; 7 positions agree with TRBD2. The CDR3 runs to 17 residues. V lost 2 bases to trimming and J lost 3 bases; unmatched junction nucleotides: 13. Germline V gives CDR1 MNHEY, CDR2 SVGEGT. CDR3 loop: CASSYGGDGRRYYEQYF. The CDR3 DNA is TGTGCCAGCAGTTACGGTGGGGACGGGAGGAGATACTACGAGCAGTACTTC.

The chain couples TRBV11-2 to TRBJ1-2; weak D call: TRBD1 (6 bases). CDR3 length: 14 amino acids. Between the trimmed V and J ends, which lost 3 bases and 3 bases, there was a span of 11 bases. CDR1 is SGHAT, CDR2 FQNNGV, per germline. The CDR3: CASSLRPGDYGYTF. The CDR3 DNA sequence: TGTGCCAGCAGCTTGAGGCCAGGGGACTATGGCTACACCTTC.

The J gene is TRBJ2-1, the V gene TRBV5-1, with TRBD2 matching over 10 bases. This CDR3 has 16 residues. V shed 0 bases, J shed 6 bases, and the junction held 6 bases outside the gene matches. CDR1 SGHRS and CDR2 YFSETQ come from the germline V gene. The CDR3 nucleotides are TGCGCCAGCAGCTTGGGTTTAGCGGGAGGCCCCAATGAGCAGTTCTTC. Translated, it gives CASSLGLAGGPNEQFF.

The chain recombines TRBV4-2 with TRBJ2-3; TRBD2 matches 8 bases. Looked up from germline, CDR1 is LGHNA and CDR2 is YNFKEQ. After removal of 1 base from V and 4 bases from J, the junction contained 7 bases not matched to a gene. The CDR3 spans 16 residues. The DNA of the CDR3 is TGTGCCAGCAGCCAAGGGACTAGCTCGGCCGCAGATACGCAGTATTTT. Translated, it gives CASSQGTSSAADTQYF.

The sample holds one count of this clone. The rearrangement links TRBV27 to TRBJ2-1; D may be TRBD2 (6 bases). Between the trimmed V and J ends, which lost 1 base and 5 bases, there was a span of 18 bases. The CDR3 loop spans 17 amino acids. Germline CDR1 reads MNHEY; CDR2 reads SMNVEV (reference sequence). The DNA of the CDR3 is TGTGCCAGCAGTTTATGGCTAGCGACTAGGCATGACAATGAGCAGTTCTTC. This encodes CASSLWLATRHDNEQFF.

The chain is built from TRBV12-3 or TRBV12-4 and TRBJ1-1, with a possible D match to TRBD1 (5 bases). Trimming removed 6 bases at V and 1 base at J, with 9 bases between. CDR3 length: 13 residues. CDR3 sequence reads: CASSLQENTEAFF. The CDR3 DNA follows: TGTGCCAGCAGCTTACAGGAGAACACTGAAGCTTTCTTT.

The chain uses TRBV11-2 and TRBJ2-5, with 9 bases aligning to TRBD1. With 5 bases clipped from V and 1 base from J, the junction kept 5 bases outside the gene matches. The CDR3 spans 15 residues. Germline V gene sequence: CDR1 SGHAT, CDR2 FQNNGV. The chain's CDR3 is CASSQGQGLQETQYF. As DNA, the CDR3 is TGTGCCAGCAGCCAGGGACAGGGACTCCAAGAGACCCAGTACTTC. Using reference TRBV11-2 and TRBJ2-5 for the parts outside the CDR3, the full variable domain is EAGVAQSPRYKIIEKRQSVAFWCNPISGHATLYWYQQILGQGPKLLIQFQNNGVVDDSQLPKDRFSAERLKGVDSTLKIQPAKLEDSAVYLCASSQGQGLQETQYFGPGTRLLVL.

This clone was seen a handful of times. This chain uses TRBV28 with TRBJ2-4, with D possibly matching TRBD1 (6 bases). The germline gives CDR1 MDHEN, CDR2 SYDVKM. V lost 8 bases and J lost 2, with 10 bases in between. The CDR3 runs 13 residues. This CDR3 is CASDTGTKNIQYF. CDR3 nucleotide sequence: TGTGCCAGCGACACAGGGACCAAAAACATTCAGTACTTC.

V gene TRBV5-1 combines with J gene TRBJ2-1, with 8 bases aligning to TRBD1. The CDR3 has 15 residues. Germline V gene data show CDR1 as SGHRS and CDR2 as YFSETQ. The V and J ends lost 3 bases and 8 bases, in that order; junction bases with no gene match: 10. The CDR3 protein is CASSSGQGLGYEQFF. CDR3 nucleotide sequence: TGCGCCAGCAGCTCCGGACAGGGTCTGGGGTATGAGCAGTTCTTC.

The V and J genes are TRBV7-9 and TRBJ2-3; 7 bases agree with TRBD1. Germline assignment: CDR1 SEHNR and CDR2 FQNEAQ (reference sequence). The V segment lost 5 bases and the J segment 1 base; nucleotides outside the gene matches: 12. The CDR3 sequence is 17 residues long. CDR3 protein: CASSTSRTGAGTDTQYF. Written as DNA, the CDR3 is TGTGCCAGCAGCACTTCCCGGACAGGTGCGGGCACAGATACGCAGTATTTT.

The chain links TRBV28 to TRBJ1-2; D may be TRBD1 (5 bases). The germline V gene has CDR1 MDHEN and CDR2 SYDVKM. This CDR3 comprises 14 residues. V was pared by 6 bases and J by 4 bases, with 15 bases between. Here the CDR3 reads CASRHRFKSYGYTF. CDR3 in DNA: TGTGCCAGCAGACACAGGTTTAAAAGCTATGGCTACACCTTC.

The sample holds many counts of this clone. CDR3 in amino acids: CASGGQGNSPLHF. The DNA for the CDR3 is TGTGCTAGTGGCGGACAGGGGAATTCACCCCTCCACTTT. The chain couples TRBV12-5 to TRBJ1-6; TRBD1 agrees at 9 bases. The CDR3 totals 13 residues. Trimming removed 6 bases from V and 7 bases from J; junction bases left unmatched: 1. The germline gives CDR1 LGHNT, CDR2 FRNRAP. The full variable domain, completed using reference TRBV12-5 and TRBJ1-6, is DARVTQTPRHKVTEMGQEVTMRCQPILGHNTVFWYRQTMMQGLELLAYFRNRAPLDDSGMPKDRFSAEMPDATLATLKIQPSEPRDSAVYFCASGGQGNSPLHFGNGTRLTVT.